Detailed here is one T cell receptor beta chain. Its antigen is unidentified. This record comes from a study of Ad26.COV2.S vaccination and SARS-CoV-2 variants. Overall study results and limits: The study found higher spike-specific TCR breadth in vaccine than placebo recipients. Spike-specific CD8+ and CD4+ T cell responses reportedly showed substantial breadth after vaccination.

Measured with immunoSEQ multiplex PCR; TCRdb has only the in-frame clones, and not every one. The sample lists fewer than 400,000 clones; 70% to 90% were seen once. Stated treatment: some 20 received Ad26.COV2.S at low or high dose, single or two shots; about 5 received placebo; per-sample allocation not given. At day 63 after the first vaccine or placebo injection, samples were drawn. Its platform was an Ad26 vector, and its expressed antigen was Wuhan-strain SARS-CoV-2 spike. CDR1 and CDR2 (germline): LNHDA, SQIVND (reference sequence). Losses at the gene ends were 5 bases for V and 3 bases for J; bases not matched to a gene: 9. The CDR3 contains 16 residues.

The source of this sequence is a person between 18 and 59 years old who received the Ad26.COV2.S COVID-19 vaccine or a placebo. The specimen was peripheral blood, collected in a trial of Ad26.COV2.S vaccine versus placebo. The genes are TRBV19 and TRBJ2-7; 11 bases are shared with TRBD2. CDR3 amino acids: CASSLGIAGGFYEQYF. The CDR3 nucleotides are TGTGCCAGTAGTCTAGGAATAGCGGGAGGGTTCTACGAGCAGTACTTC. The full variable domain, in which reference TRBV19 and TRBJ2-7 provide the parts outside the CDR3, is DGGITQSPKYLFRKEGQNVTLSCEQNLNHDAMYWYRQDPGQGLRLIYYSQIVNDFQKGDIAEGYSVSREKKESFPLTVTSAQKNPTAFYLCASSLGIAGGFYEQYFGPGTRLTVT.